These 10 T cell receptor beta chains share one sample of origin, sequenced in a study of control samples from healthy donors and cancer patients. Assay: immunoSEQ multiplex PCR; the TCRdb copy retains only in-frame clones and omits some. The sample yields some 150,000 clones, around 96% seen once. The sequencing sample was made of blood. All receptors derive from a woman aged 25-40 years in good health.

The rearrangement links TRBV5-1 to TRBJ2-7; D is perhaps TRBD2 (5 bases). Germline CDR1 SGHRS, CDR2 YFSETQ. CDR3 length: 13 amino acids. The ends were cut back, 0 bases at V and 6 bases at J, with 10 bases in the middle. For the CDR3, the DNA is TGCGCCAGCAGCTTGGGCGGGTCCAGCGAGCAGTACTTC. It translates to CASSLGGSSEQYF.

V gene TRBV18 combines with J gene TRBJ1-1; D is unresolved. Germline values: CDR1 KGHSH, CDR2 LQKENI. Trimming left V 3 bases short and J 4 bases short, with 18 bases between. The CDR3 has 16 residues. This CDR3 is CASSPRTVSLGTEAFF. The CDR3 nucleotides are TGTGCCAGCTCACCCCGGACTGTCAGTCTGGGCACTGAAGCTTTCTTT. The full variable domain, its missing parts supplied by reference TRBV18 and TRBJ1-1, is NAGVMQNPRHLVRRRGQEARLRCSPMKGHSHVYWYRQLPEEGLKFMVYLQKENIIDESGMPKERFSAEFPKEGPSILRIQQVVRGDSAAYFCASSPRTVSLGTEAFFGQGTRLTVV.

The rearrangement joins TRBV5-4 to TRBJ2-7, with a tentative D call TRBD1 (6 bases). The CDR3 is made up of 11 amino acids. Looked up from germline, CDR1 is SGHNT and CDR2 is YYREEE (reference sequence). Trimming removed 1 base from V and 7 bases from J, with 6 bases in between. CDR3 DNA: TGTGCCAGCAGCTTGACAGGGGAGCAGTACTTC. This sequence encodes CASSLTGEQYF. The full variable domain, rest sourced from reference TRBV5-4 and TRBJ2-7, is ETGVTQSPTHLIKTRGQQVTLRCSSQSGHNTVSWYQQALGQGPQFIFQYYREEENGRGNFPPRFSGLQFPNYSSELNVNALELDDSALYLCASSLTGEQYFGPGTRLTVT.

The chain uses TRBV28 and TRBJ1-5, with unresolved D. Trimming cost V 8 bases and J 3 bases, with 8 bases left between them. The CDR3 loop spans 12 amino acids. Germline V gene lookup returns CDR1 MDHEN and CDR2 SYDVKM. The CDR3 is CASEGSNQPQHF. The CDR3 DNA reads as TGTGCCAGCGAAGGGTCCAATCAGCCCCAGCATTTT.

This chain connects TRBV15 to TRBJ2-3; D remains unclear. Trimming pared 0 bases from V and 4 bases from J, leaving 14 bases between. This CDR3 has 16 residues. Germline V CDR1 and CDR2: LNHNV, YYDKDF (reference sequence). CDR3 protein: CATSRDLWSFADTQYF. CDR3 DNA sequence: TGTGCCACCAGCAGAGATCTATGGAGTTTTGCAGATACGCAGTATTTT.

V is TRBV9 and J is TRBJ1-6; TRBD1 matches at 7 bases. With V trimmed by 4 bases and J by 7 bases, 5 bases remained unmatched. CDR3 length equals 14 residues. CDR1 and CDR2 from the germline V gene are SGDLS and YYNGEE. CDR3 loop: CASSPGQRNSPLHF. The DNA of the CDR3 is TGTGCCAGCAGCCCGGGACAGAGGAATTCACCCCTCCACTTT.

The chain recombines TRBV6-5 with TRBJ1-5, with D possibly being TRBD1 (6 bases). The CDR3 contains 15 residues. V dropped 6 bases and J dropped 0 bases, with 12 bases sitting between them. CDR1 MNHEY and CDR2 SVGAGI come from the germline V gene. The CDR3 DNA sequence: TGTGCCAGCAGGCGGACAGAAGATAGCAATCAGCCCCAGCATTTT. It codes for CASRRTEDSNQPQHF.

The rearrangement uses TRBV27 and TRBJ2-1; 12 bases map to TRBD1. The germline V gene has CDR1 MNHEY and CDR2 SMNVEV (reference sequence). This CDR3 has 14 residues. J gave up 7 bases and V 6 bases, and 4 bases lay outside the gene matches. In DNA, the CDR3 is TGTGCCAGCAGGGGGACAGGGGGCTCGAATGAGCAGTTCTTC. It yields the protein CASRGTGGSNEQFF.

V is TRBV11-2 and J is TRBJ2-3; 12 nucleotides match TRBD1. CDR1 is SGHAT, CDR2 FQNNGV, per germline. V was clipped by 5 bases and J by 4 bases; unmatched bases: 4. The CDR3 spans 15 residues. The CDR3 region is CASSRDRGRPDTQYF. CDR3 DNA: TGTGCCAGCAGCCGGGACAGGGGGCGTCCAGATACGCAGTATTTT.

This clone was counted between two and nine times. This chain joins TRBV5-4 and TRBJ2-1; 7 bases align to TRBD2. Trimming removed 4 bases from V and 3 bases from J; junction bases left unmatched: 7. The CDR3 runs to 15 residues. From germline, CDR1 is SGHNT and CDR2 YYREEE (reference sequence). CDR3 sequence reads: CASSQGLDFYNEQFF. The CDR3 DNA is TGTGCCAGCAGCCAAGGACTAGATTTCTACAATGAGCAGTTCTTC.